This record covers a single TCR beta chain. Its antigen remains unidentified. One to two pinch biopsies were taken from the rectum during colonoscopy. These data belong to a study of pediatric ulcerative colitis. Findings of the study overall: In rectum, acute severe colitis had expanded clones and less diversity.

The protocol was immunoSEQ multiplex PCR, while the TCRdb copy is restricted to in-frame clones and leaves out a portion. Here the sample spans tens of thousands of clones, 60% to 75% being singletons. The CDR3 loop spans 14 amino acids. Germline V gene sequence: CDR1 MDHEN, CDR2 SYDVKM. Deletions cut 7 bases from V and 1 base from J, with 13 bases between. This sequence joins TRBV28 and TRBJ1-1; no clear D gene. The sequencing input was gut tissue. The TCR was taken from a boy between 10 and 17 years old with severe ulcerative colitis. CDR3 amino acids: CASMQARRNTEAFF. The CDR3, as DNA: TGTGCCAGCATGCAGGCGCGACGGAACACTGAAGCTTTCTTT.